Following are 5 T cell receptor beta chains from one sample sequenced in a study of T cells in Graves' hyperthyroidism and ophthalmopathy. Amplification of TCR beta CDR3 regions used RNA as the template. The TCR CDR3 first-round RT-PCR relied on the HTBI primer set. One entry per CDR3 protein, called by TCRdb with MiXCR from the multiplex PCR reads. The table includes about 380,000 distinct CDR3 sequences, approximately 13% detected once. The sequencing input was blood. The receptors here all came from a young man with Graves' hyperthyroidism that later progressed to Graves' ophthalmopathy.

This clonotype was observed a few times. V and J are TRBV6-1 and TRBJ1-1; D gene unclear. CDR3 length: 14 amino acids. Germline lookup yields CDR1 MNHNS and CDR2 SASEGT. Trimming took off 9 bases at V and 1 base at J, with 15 bases between the two ends. The CDR3 DNA reads as TGTGCCAGTAATGGCCGGACGGGGAACACTGAAGCTTTCTTT. Translating gives CASNGRTGNTEAFF.

This clonotype has just a few counts. J is TRBJ1-6 and V is TRBV9; D is perhaps TRBD1 (5 bases). Germline assignment: CDR1 SGDLS and CDR2 YYNGEE. This CDR3 is built from 17 residues. V was cut by 0 bases and J by 3 bases, with 13 bases left in between. CDR3 sequence: CASSVGGGGVYNSPLHF. The CDR3, as DNA: TGTGCCAGCAGCGTAGGGGGAGGAGGGGTCTATAATTCACCCCTCCACTTT.

This clonotype was seen a single time. A read error may explain this, as a much larger clone is one base away. V usage is TRBV12-5 and J usage is TRBJ2-2, with D perhaps TRBD1 or TRBD2 (5 bases each). Per the germline V gene, CDR1 is LGHNT and CDR2 is FRNRAP. The length of the CDR3 is 15 residues. This CDR3 is CASGLMWDGSGEPFF. The CDR3 DNA reads as TGTGCTAGTGGTTTAATGTGGGACGGGTCCGGGGAGCCGTTTTTT. Based on the CDR3 plus reference TRBV12-5 and TRBJ2-2, the full variable domain is DARVTQTPRHKVTEMGQEVTMRCQPILGHNTVFWYRQTMMQGLELLAYFRNRAPLDDSGMPKDRFSAEMPDATLATLKIQPSEPRDSAVYFCASGLMWDGSGEPFFGEGSRLTVL.

This clonotype was seen at least ten times. The gene calls are TRBV20-1 and TRBJ2-3, with 9 bases matching TRBD2. There are 15 residues in the CDR3. After removal of 2 bases from V and 5 bases from J, the junction contained 8 bases not matched to a gene. The germline gives CDR1 DFQATT, CDR2 SNEGSKA (reference sequence). The CDR3 here is CSARPQRGVGDTQYF. DNA for the CDR3: TGCAGTGCTAGACCCCAGCGGGGGGTTGGAGATACGCAGTATTTT.

This clonotype has at least ten counts. The chain combines TRBV20-1 with TRBJ2-5; D possibly corresponds to TRBD1 (5 bases). The CDR3 has 14 residues. Trimming stripped 1 base from V and 3 bases from J, with 12 bases between. The V gene's germline CDR1 is DFQATT and CDR2 SNEGSKA (reference sequence). The CDR3 coding sequence is TGCAGTGCTAGAGCAATCCGCAGGGAAGAGACCCAGTACTTC. Translating it yields CSARAIRREETQYF.